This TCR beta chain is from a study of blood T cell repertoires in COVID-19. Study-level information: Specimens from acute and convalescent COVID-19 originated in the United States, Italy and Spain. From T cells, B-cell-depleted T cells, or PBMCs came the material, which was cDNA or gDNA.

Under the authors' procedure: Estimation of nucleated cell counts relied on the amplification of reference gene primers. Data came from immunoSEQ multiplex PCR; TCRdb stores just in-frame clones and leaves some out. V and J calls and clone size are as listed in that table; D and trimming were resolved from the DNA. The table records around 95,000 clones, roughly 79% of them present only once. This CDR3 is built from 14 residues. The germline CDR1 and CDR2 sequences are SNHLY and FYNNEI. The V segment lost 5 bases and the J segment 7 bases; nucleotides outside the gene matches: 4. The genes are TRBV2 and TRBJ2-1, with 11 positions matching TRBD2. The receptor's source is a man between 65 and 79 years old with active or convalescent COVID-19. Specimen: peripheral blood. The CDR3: CASSTSGRGNEQFF. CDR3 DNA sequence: TGTGCCAGCAGTACTAGCGGGAGAGGTAATGAGCAGTTCTTC. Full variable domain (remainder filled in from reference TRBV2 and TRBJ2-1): EPEVTQTPSHQVTQMGQEVILRCVPISNHLYFYWYRQILGQKVEFLVSFYNNEISEKSEIFDDQFSVERPDGSNFTLKIRSTKLEDSAMYFCASSTSGRGNEQFFGPGTRLTVL.